These T cell receptor beta chains were read from a single sample in a study of T cell changes during pregnancy in multiple sclerosis. Using immunoSEQ multiplex PCR, the repertoire was profiled, and TCRdb retains in-frame clones only, with some absent. The repertoire holds just over 90,000 clones, with 91% as singletons. The sample was peripheral blood, taken after pregnancy. Every receptor here comes from a female donor in good health, enrolled as a control in a pregnancy study. Both conserved end residues are part of each CDR3. A D gene is named only where the DNA matches it firmly. The size of a clone is reported for some rows only, either as once, few or many, or as a class for expanded clones.

J	D	V	size	CDR3	DNA
TRBJ2-7	-	TRBV7-9	-	CASSHSYEQYF	TGTGCCAGCAGCCACTCCTACGAGCAGTACTTC
TRBJ2-5	TRBD1	TRBV4-3	-	CASSQRQGSRETQYF	TGCGCCAGCAGCCAGCGACAGGGTTCTAGGGAGACCCAGTACTTC
TRBJ1-5	-	TRBV6-6	-	CASSYGQRGGNQPQHF	TGTGCCAGCAGTTACGGACAGCGGGGTGGCAATCAGCCCCAGCATTTT
TRBJ2-7	TRBD1	TRBV11-2	-	CASSSAGTGVYEQYF	TGTGCCAGCAGCTCAGCCGGGACAGGGGTCTACGAGCAGTACTTC
TRBJ1-2	TRBD1	TRBV19	-	CASSIGTGYGYTF	TGTGCCAGTAGTATCGGGACAGGCTATGGCTACACCTTC
TRBJ2-7	TRBD1	TRBV4-3	-	CASSPGQGMEQYF	TGCGCCAGCAGCCCAGGACAGGGTATGGAGCAGTACTTC
TRBJ2-7	-	TRBV14	-	CASSQVLQFKYF	TGTGCCAGCAGCCAAGTCCTTCAGTTTAAGTACTTC
TRBJ1-2	TRBD1	TRBV6-1	-	CASNRQGLDYGYTF	TGTGCCAGCAATAGACAGGGTTTAGACTATGGCTACACCTTC
TRBJ2-2	TRBD2	TRBV7-3	-	CASSLGGSGELFF	TGTGCCAGCAGCTTGGGGGGGTCCGGGGAGCTGTTTTTT
TRBJ2-7	TRBD1	TRBV5-4	-	CASSLGQGSYEQYF	TGTGCCAGCAGCTTAGGACAGGGATCTTACGAGCAGTACTTC
TRBJ2-7	-	TRBV5-5	-	CASFRVDSYEQYF	TGTGCCAGCTTCAGGGTGGACTCCTACGAGCAGTACTTC
TRBJ2-7	TRBD1	TRBV9	-	CASSGRDSLYEQYF	TGTGCCAGCAGCGGCCGGGACAGTTTATACGAGCAGTACTTC
TRBJ1-6	TRBD1	TRBV27	-	CASSSGQGNSPLHF	TGTGCCAGCAGTTCAGGACAGGGTAATTCACCCCTCCACTTT
TRBJ2-7	TRBD1	TRBV2	-	CASRRQGPKNYEQYF	TGTGCCAGCAGACGACAGGGTCCTAAAAACTACGAGCAGTACTTC
TRBJ2-5	TRBD2	TRBV30	-	CAWSGGRQETQYF	TGTGCCTGGTCGGGGGGGCGCCAAGAGACCCAGTACTTC
TRBJ1-5	-	TRBV4-1	-	CASMPTGGGQPQHF	TGCGCCAGCATGCCCACTGGGGGGGGGCAGCCCCAGCATTTT
TRBJ2-4	TRBD2	TRBV7-2	-	CASSVAGGGNIQYF	TGTGCCAGCAGCGTTGCGGGGGGGGGAAACATTCAGTACTTC
TRBJ1-6	-	TRBV5-1	-	CASREQFTLDSPLHF	TGCGCCAGCAGGGAACAGTTTACCCTCGATTCACCCCTCCACTTT
TRBJ1-1	-	TRBV25-1	-	CASSELGGTDTEAFF	TGTGCCAGCAGTGAATTGGGGGGGACGGACACTGAAGCTTTCTTT
TRBJ1-3	TRBD1	TRBV5-8	-	CASSPGQGVAAGNTIYF	TGTGCCAGCAGCCCCGGACAGGGCGTGGCGGCTGGAAACACCATATATTTT
TRBJ2-5	-	TRBV7-6	-	CASSRGPGGETQYF	TGTGCCAGCAGTCGTGGTCCAGGAGGCGAGACCCAGTACTTC
TRBJ2-7	-	TRBV7-9	once	CASSLATSYEQYF	TGTGCCAGCAGCTTAGCAACTTCCTACGAGCAGTACTTC
TRBJ2-3	-	TRBV29-1	-	CSVGSRERIVSDTQYF	TGCAGCGTTGGGTCCCGGGAGAGGATAGTGTCAGATACGCAGTATTTT
TRBJ2-1	-	TRBV19	-	CASSIDIGYNEQFF	TGTGCCAGTAGTATAGATATCGGGTACAATGAGCAGTTCTTC
TRBJ1-1	-	TRBV7-8	-	CASSLVREAFF	TGTGCCAGCAGCTTAGTGCGGGAAGCTTTCTTT
TRBJ1-1	TRBD1	TRBV18	few	CASSQLDRGTEAFF	TGTGCCAGCTCACAACTCGACAGGGGCACTGAAGCTTTCTTT
TRBJ1-4	-	TRBV9	-	CASSQGREGEKLFF	TGTGCCAGCAGCCAGGGCAGGGAGGGTGAAAAACTGTTTTTT
TRBJ2-7	-	TRBV4-3	-	CASSQGTPGEQYF	TGCGCCAGCAGCCAAGGAACCCCAGGAGAGCAGTACTTC
TRBJ1-5	-	TRBV18	-	CASSPLPAQDSNQPQHF	TGTGCCAGCTCACCCCTGCCGGCGCAGGATAGCAATCAGCCCCAGCATTTT
TRBJ2-7	-	TRBV10-3	-	CAIGGAGGEQYF	TGTGCCATCGGGGGGGCTGGAGGCGAGCAGTACTTC
TRBJ2-1	-	TRBV11-1	-	CASSLGVGRRSYNEQFF	TGTGCCAGCAGCTTAGGGGTGGGTAGGAGGTCCTACAATGAGCAGTTCTTC
TRBJ2-3	-	TRBV5-1	-	CASSFTGGGGGPQADTQYF	TGCGCCAGCAGCTTCACAGGGGGCGGCGGGGGGCCTCAAGCAGATACGCAGTATTTT
TRBJ1-1	TRBD1	TRBV5-6	-	CASGGTGLNTEAFF	TGTGCCAGCGGCGGGACAGGCTTGAACACTGAAGCTTTCTTT
TRBJ1-6	-	TRBV18	once	CASSPLLLGQQGSPLHF	TGTGCCAGCTCACCCCTTCTGTTAGGACAGCAGGGATCACCCCTCCACTTT
TRBJ1-4	-	TRBV15	-	CATSPGGEGEEKLFF	TGTGCCACCAGCCCTGGAGGCGAGGGGGAAGAAAAACTGTTTTTT
TRBJ1-1	-	TRBV19	-	CASSIRGGEAFF	TGTGCCAGTAGTATACGTGGGGGCGAGGCTTTCTTT
TRBJ2-3	-	TRBV4-2	-	CASSHLNTGSLFSDTQYF	TGTGCCAGCAGCCATCTTAATACAGGGTCCCTTTTTAGCGATACGCAGTATTTT
TRBJ1-4	-	TRBV10-3	few	CAISKGVLEKLFF	TGTGCCATCAGTAAGGGGGTCCTTGAAAAACTGTTTTTT
TRBJ1-2	TRBD1	TRBV18	-	CASSPGQEVYGYTF	TGTGCCAGCTCACCCGGACAGGAGGTCTATGGCTACACCTTC
TRBJ1-4	TRBD1	TRBV4-1	-	CASSPGQGVTNEKLFF	TGCGCCAGCAGCCCGGGACAGGGGGTAACTAATGAAAAACTGTTTTTT
TRBJ1-2	-	TRBV28	-	CASSLENNYGYTF	TGTGCCAGCAGTTTGGAGAATAACTATGGCTACACCTTC
TRBJ1-2	-	TRBV5-6	once	CASRFRGRGFGYTF	TGTGCCAGCAGATTCAGGGGTCGGGGTTTCGGCTACACCTTC
TRBJ1-5	-	TRBV21-1	-	CASCVGGTHQPQHF	TGTGCCAGCTGCGTAGGAGGAACCCATCAGCCCCAGCATTTT
TRBJ2-2	-	TRBV4-3	-	CASKESNTGELFF	TGCGCCAGCAAAGAGTCGAACACCGGGGAGCTGTTTTTT
TRBJ1-2	-	TRBV7-6	-	CASSLDQGLDYGYTF	TGTGCCAGCAGCTTAGATCAGGGACTCGACTATGGCTACACCTTC
TRBJ2-1	TRBD2	TRBV18	-	CASLTSGGLSYNEQFF	TGTGCCAGCCTGACTAGCGGGGGCCTCTCCTACAATGAGCAGTTCTTC
TRBJ2-3	-	TRBV30	-	CAWSVLGTTDTQYF	TGTGCCTGGAGTGTACTGGGGACAACAGATACGCAGTATTTT